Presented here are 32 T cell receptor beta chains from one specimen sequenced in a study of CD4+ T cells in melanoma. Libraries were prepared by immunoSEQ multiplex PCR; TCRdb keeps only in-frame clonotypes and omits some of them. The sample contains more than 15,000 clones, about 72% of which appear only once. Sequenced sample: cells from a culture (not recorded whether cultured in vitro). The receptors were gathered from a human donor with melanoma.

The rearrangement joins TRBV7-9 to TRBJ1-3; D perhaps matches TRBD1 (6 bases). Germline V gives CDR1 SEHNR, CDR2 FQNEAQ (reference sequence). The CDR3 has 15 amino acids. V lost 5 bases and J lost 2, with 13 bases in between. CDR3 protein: CASSPKSGAGNTIYF. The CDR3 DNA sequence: TGTGCCAGCAGCCCTAAATCAGGGGCTGGAAACACCATATATTTT. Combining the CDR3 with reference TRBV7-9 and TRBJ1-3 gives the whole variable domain DTGVSQNPRHKITKRGQNVTFRCDPISEHNRLYWYRQTLGQGPEFLTYFQNEAQLEKSRLLSDRFSAERPKGSFSTLEIQRTEQGDSAMYLCASSPKSGAGNTIYFGEGSWLTVV.

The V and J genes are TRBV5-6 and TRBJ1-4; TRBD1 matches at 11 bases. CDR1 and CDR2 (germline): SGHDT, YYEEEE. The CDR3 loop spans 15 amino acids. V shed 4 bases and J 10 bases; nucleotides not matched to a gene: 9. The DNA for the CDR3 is TGTGCCAGCAGCCGAGCCGGGACAGGGGGACGAAAACTGTTTTTT. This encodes CASSRAGTGGRKLFF.

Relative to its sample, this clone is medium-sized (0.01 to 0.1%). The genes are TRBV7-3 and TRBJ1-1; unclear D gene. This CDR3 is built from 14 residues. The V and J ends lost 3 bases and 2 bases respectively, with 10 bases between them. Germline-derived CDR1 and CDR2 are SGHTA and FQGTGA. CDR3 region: CASSFSIGNTEAFF. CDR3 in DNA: TGTGCCAGCAGCTTCAGTATCGGCAACACTGAAGCTTTCTTT.

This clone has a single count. The CDR3 coding sequence is TGTGCCAGCAGCTTAGGGCACTACACAGATACGCAGTATTTT. Encoded protein: CASSLGHYTDTQYF. The chain employs TRBV7-9 and TRBJ2-3; D is ambiguous. The CDR3 is made up of 14 amino acids. CDR1 is SEHNR, CDR2 FQNEAQ, per germline (reference sequence). Trimming stripped 1 base from V and 2 bases from J, with 7 bases between.

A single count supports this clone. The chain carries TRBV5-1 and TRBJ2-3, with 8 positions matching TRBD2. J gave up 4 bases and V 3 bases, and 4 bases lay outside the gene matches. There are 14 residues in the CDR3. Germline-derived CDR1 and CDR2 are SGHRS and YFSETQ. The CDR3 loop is CASSYTSGADTQYF. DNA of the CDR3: TGCGCCAGCAGCTACACTAGCGGAGCAGATACGCAGTATTTT.

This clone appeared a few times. This chain's CDR3 is CASSEVTGARSTGELFF. In DNA, the CDR3 is TGTGCCAGCAGTGAAGTGACAGGGGCTCGGAGCACCGGGGAGCTGTTTTTT. The chain employs TRBV2 and TRBJ2-2, with 8 bases fitting TRBD1. The trim removed 1 base at V and 4 bases at J, leaving 8 bases unmatched. This CDR3 comprises 17 residues. The germline CDR1 and CDR2 sequences are SNHLY and FYNNEI.

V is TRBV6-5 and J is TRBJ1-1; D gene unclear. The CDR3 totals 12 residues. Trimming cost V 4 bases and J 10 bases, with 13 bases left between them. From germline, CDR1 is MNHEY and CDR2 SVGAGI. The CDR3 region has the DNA TGTGCCAGCAGTTCCCTGGCCAAGCCAGCTTTCTTT. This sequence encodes CASSSLAKPAFF.

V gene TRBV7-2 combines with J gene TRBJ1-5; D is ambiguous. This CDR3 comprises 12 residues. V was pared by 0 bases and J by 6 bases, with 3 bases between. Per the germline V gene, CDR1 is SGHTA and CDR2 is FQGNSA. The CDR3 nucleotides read TGTGCCAGCAGCTTAGCCCTTCAGCCCCAGCATTTT. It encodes CASSLALQPQHF.

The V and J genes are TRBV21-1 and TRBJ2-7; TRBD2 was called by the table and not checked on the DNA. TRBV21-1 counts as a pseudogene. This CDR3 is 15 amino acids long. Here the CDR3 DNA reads TGTGCCAGCAGCAAAGATCGGAGGATACCTCGGGAGCAGTACTTC. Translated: CASSKDRRIPREQYF.

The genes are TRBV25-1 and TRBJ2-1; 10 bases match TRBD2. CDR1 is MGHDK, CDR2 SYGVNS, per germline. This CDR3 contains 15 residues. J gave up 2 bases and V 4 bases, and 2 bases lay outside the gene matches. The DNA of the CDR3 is TGTGCCAGCAGTGCGCTAGCGGGGGCCTACAATGAGCAGTTCTTC. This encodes CASSALAGAYNEQFF.

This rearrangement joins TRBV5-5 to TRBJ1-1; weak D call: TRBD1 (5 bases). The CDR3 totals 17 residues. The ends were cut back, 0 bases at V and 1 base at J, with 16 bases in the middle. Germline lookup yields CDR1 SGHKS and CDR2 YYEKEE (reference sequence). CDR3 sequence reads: CASSLVYGGTGNTEAFF. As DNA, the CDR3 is TGTGCCAGCAGCTTGGTATACGGCGGGACGGGGAACACTGAAGCTTTCTTT.

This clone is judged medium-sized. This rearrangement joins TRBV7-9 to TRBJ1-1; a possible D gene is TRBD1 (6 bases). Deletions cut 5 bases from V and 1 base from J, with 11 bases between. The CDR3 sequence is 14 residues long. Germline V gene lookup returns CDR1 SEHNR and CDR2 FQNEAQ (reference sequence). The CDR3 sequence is CASSPKTGNTEAFF. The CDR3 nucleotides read TGTGCCAGCAGCCCAAAGACAGGGAACACTGAAGCTTTCTTT. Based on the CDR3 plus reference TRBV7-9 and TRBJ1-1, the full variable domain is DTGVSQNPRHKITKRGQNVTFRCDPISEHNRLYWYRQTLGQGPEFLTYFQNEAQLEKSRLLSDRFSAERPKGSFSTLEIQRTEQGDSAMYLCASSPKTGNTEAFFGQGTRLTVV.

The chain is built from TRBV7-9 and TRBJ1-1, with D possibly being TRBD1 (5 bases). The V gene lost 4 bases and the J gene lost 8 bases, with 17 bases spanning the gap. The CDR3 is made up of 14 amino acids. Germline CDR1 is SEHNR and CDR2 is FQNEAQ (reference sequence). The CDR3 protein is CASSSLWGGREAFF. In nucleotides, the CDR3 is TGTGCCAGCAGCTCACTCTGGGGCGGCAGAGAAGCTTTCTTT. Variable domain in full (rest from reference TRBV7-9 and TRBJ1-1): DTGVSQNPRHKITKRGQNVTFRCDPISEHNRLYWYRQTLGQGPEFLTYFQNEAQLEKSRLLSDRFSAERPKGSFSTLEIQRTEQGDSAMYLCASSSLWGGREAFFGQGTRLTVV.

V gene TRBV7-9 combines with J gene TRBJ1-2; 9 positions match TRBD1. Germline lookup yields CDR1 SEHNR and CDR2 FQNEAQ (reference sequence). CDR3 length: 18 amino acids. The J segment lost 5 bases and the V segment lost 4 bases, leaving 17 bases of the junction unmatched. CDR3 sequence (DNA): TGTGCCAGCAGCTCAACTTCCCTGTACAGGGGGCTGTCGTATGGCTACACCTTC. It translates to CASSSTSLYRGLSYGYTF.

Written as DNA, the CDR3 is TGCGCCAGCAGCTTTCAAATAGCGGAGAACACCGGGGAGCTGTTTTTT. Protein: CASSFQIAENTGELFF. V and J are TRBV5-1 and TRBJ2-2; D is possibly TRBD2 (6 bases). The CDR3 covers 16 residues. CDR1 and CDR2 (germline): SGHRS, YFSETQ. V was clipped by 2 bases and J by 1 base, with 12 bases between them.

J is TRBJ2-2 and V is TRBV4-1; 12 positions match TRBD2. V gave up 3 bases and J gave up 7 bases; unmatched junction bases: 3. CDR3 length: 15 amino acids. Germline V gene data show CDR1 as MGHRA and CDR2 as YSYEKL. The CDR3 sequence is CASSQLAGGLGELFF. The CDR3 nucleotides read TGCGCCAGCAGCCAGCTAGCGGGGGGGCTCGGGGAGCTGTTTTTT.

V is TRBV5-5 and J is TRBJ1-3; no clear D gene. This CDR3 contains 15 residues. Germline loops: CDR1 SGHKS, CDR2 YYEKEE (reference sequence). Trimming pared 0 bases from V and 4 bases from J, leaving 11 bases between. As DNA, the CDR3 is TGTGCCAGCAGCTTGGATAATGGGAGGGGAAACACCATATATTTT. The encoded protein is CASSLDNGRGNTIYF.

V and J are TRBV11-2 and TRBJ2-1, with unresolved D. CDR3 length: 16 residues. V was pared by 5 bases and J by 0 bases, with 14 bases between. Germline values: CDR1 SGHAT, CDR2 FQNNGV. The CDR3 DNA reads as TGTGCCAGCAGCCTTACCCCCGGCAGCTCCTACAATGAGCAGTTCTTC. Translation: CASSLTPGSSYNEQFF.

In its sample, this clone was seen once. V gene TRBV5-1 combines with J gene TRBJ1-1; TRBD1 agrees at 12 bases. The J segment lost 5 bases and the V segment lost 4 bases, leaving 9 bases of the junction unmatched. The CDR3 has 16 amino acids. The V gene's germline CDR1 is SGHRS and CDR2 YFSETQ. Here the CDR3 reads CASSPGTGGAGTEAFF. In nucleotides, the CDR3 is TGCGCCAGCAGCCCCGGGACAGGGGGCGCAGGAACTGAAGCTTTCTTT. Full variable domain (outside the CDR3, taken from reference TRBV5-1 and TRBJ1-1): KAGVTQTPRYLIKTRGQQVTLSCSPISGHRSVSWYQQTPGQGLQFLFEYFSETQRNKGNFPGRFSGRQFSNSRSEMNVSTLELGDSALYLCASSPGTGGAGTEAFFGQGTRLTVV.

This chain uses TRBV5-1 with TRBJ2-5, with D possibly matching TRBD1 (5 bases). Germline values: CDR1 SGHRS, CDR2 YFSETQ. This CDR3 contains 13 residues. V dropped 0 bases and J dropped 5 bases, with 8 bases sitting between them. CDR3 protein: CASSLGGDETQYF. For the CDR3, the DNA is TGCGCCAGCAGCTTGGGGGGCGACGAGACCCAGTACTTC.

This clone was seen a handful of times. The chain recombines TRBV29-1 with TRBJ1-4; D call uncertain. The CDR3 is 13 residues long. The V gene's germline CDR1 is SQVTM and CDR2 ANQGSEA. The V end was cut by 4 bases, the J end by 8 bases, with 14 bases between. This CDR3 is CSVGAGLQEKLFF. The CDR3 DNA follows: TGCAGCGTTGGTGCAGGCCTTCAGGAAAAACTGTTTTTT.

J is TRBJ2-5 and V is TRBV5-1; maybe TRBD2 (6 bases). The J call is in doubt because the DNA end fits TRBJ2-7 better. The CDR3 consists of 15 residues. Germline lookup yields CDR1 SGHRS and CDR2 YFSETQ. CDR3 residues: CASSLGGGSVYEQYF. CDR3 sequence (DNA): TGCGCCAGCAGCTTGGGGGGAGGATCTGTCTACGAGCAGTACTTC.

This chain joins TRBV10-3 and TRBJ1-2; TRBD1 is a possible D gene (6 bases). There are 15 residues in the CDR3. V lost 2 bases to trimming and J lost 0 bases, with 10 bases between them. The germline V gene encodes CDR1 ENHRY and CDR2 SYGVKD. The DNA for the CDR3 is TGTGCCATCAGTGAGCGGGGGGCGCCTAACTATGGCTACACCTTC. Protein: CAISERGAPNYGYTF.

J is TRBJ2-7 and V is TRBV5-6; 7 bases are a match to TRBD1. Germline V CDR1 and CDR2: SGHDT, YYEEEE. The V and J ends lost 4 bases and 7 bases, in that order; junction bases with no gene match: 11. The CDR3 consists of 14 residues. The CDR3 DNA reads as TGTGCCAGCAGCCGCCTGGGACAGCGCGGAGAGCAGTACTTC. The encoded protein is CASSRLGQRGEQYF.

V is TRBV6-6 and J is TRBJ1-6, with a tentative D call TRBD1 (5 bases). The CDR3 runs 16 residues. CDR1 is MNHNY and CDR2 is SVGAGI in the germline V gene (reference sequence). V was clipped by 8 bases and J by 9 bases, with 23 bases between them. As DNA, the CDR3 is TGTGCCAGCCGACATCCGGGGCGAGGCAACATTTCACCCCTCCACTTT. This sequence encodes CASRHPGRGNISPLHF.

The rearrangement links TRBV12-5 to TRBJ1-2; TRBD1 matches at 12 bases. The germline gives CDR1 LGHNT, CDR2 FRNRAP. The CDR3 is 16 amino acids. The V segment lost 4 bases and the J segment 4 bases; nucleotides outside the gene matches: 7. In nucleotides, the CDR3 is TGTGCTAGTGGTTGGGGGGACAGGGGGCCTGGCTATGGCTACACCTTC. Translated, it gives CASGWGDRGPGYGYTF.

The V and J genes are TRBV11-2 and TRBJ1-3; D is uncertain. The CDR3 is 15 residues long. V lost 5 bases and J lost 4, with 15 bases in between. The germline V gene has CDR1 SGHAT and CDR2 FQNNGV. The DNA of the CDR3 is TGTGCCAGCAGCGCCAGAGGAGTACCCGGAAACACCATATATTTT. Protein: CASSARGVPGNTIYF. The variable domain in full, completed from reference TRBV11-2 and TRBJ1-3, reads EAGVAQSPRYKIIEKRQSVAFWCNPISGHATLYWYQQILGQGPKLLIQFQNNGVVDDSQLPKDRFSAERLKGVDSTLKIQPAKLEDSAVYLCASSARGVPGNTIYFGEGSWLTVV.

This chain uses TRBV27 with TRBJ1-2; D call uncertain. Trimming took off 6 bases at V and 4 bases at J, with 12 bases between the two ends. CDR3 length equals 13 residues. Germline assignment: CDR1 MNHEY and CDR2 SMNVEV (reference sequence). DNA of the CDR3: TGTGCCAGCAGCCGACGTAGTGGCTATGGCTACACCTTC. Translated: CASSRRSGYGYTF.

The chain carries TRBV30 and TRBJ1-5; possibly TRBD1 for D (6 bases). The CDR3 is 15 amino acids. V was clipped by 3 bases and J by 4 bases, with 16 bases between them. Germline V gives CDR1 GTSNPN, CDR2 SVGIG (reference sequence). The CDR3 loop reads CAWSTGGTQNQPQHF. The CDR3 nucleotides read TGTGCCTGGAGCACGGGGGGGACACAAAATCAGCCCCAGCATTTT.

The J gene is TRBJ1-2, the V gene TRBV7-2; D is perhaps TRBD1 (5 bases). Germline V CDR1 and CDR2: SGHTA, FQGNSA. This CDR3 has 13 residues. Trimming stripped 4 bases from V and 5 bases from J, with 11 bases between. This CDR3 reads CASSSGAGYGYTF. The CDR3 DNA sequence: TGTGCCAGCAGCTCTGGGGCTGGATATGGCTACACCTTC.

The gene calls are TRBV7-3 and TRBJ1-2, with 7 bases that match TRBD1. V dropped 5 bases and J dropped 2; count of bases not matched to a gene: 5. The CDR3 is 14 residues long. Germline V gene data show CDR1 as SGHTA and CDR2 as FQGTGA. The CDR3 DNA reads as TGTGCCAGCAGCACCGGACAGGCGAACTATGGCTACACCTTC. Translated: CASSTGQANYGYTF.

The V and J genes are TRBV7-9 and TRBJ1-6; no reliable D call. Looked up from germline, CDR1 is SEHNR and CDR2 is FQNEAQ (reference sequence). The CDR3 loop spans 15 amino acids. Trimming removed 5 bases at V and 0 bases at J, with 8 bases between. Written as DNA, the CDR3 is TGTGCCAGCAGCCCAAGAAGCTCCTATAATTCACCCCTCCACTTT. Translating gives CASSPRSSYNSPLHF.